Following are 4 T cell receptor beta chains from one sample sequenced in a study of T cells in Graves' hyperthyroidism and ophthalmopathy. There were TCR beta CDR3 regions amplified from RNA transcripts. HTBI primers were the set used in a first-round RT-PCR of the TCR CDR3. TCRdb recomputed calls from the multiplex PCR reads with MiXCR, one row per CDR3 protein. The sample shows hundreds of thousands of distinct CDR3 sequences, over 35% of them seen only once. Sample: blood. The receptors were sampled from a man aged 18 to 30 with Graves' hyperthyroidism.

There are many counts of this clonotype. The V gene is TRBV7-2, the J gene TRBJ1-1; D is undetermined. The CDR3 is made up of 14 amino acids. Looked up from germline, CDR1 is SGHTA and CDR2 is FQGNSA. V was pared by 0 bases and J by 8 bases, with 13 bases between. CDR3 in amino acids: CASSLARVEREAFF. CDR3 in DNA: TGTGCCAGCAGCTTAGCGCGGGTGGAAAGGGAAGCTTTCTTT.

The rearrangement uses TRBV7-4 and TRBJ2-3; D is possibly TRBD1 (6 bases). Trimming cost V 5 bases and J 5 bases, with 14 bases left between them. The V gene's germline CDR1 is SGHVT and CDR2 SQSDAQ. The CDR3 is made up of 14 amino acids. The CDR3 region has the DNA TGTGCCAGCAGCCGAACAGGGAGTGGAGATACGCAGTATTTT. The encoded protein is CASSRTGSGDTQYF.

This clonotype was observed a few times. The chain links TRBV7-8 to TRBJ2-7; 7 bases line up with TRBD2. Germline assignment: CDR1 SGHVS and CDR2 FQNEAQ. The CDR3 runs to 16 residues. Losses at the gene ends were 6 bases for V and 5 bases for J; bases not matched to a gene: 16. CDR3 DNA: TGTGCCAGCAGTGCTTTTGGTGGGACTACCTTTGACGAGCAGTACTTC. Translated: CASSAFGGTTFDEQYF.

This clonotype was detected only a few times. This may be a read error: a much more frequent sequence differs by one nucleotide. The V and J genes are TRBV25-1 and TRBJ1-1; unclear D gene. The V end was cut by 6 bases, the J end by 1 base, with 9 bases between. The germline V gene has CDR1 MGHDK and CDR2 SYGVNS. CDR3 size: 13 residues. The CDR3 reads CASSFYRNTEAFF. The CDR3 DNA follows: TGTGCCAGCAGCTTTTACAGGAACACTGAAGCTTTCTTT.